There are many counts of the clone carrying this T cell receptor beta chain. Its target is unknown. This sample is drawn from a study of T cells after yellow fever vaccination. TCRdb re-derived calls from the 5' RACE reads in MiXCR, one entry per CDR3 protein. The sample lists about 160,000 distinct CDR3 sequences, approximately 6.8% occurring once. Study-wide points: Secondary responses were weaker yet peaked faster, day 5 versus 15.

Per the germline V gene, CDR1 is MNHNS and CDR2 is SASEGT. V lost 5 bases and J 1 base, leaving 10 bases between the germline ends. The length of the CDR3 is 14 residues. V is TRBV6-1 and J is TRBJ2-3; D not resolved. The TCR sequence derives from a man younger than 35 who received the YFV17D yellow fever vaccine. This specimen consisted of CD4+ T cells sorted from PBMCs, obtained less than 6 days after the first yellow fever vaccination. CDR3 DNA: TGTGCCAGCAGTCTTACTACGCGCACAGATACGCAGTATTTT. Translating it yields CASSLTTRTDTQYF.